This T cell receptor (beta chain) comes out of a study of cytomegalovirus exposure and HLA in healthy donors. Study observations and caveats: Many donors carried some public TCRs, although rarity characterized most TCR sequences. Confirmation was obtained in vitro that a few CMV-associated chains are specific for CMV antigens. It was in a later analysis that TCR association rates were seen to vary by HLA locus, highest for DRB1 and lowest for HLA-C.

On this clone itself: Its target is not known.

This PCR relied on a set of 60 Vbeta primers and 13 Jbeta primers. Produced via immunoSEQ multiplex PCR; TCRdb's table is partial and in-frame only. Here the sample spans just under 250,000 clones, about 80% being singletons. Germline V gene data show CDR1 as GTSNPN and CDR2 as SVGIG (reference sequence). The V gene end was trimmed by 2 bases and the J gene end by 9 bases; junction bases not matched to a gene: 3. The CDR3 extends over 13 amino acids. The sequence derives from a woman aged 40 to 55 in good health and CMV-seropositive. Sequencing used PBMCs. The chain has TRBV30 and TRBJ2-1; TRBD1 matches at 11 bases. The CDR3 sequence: CAWSRDRGSEQFF. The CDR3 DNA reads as TGTGCCTGGAGTCGGGACAGGGGGAGTGAGCAGTTCTTC.